The T cell receptor beta chain described here comes from a study of shared clonotypes between healthy human individuals. Whole-study results and caveats: Generally, naive subsets (rather than memory subsets) showed larger estimated richness.

The naive CD8 subset, CD45RO-negative cells positively selected for CCR7, excluded terminally differentiated effector memory CD45RA+ cells. Turning to this clone: Antigen specificity is unknown.

Original handling: ImmunoSEQ output held junction-only sequences without quality scores, so filtering differed. TCRdb keeps only in-frame clones here, not all; method: immunoSEQ multiplex PCR. From that table come the V and J calls and clone size; the DNA was used to work out D and trimming. The repertoire holds 2 million to 2.5 million clones, with about 93% as singletons. The germline CDR1 and CDR2 sequences are MNHEY and SMNVEV (reference sequence). CDR3 length: 12 amino acids. V gave up 5 bases and J gave up 6 bases, with 8 bases separating them. V usage is TRBV27 and J usage is TRBJ2-1; perhaps TRBD2 as D (6 bases). The receptor comes from a man between 18 and 35 years old in good health. Some clones in this sample may be carry-over from other donors' samples. Input material: naive CD8+ T cells from PBMCs. CDR3 sequence reads: CASSMGLNEQFF. Here the CDR3 DNA reads TGTGCCAGCAGTATGGGACTCAATGAGCAGTTCTTC.